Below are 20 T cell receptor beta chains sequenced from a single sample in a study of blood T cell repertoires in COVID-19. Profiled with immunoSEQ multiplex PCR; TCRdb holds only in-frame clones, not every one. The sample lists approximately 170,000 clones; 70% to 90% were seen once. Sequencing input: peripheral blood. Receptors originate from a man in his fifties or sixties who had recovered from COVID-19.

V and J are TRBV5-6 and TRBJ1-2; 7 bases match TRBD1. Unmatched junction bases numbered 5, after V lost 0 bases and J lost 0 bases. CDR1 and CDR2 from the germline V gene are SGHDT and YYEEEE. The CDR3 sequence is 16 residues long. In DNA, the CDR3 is TGTGCCAGCAGCTTGGGGACAGGTCCAGCTAACTATGGCTACACCTTC. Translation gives CASSLGTGPANYGYTF.

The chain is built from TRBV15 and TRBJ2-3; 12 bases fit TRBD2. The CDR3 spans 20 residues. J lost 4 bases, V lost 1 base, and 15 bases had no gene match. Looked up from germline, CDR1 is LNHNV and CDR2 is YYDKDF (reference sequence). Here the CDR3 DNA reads TGTGCCACCAGCAGAGGGGCTAGCGGGGGGGTCTTAGGTTTAGCAGATACGCAGTATTTT. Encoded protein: CATSRGASGGVLGLADTQYF. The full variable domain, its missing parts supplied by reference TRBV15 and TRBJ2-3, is DAMVIQNPRYQVTQFGKPVTLSCSQTLNHNVMYWYQQKSSQAPKLLFHYYDKDFNNEADTPDNFQSRRPNTSFCFLDIRSPGLGDTAMYLCATSRGASGGVLGLADTQYFGPGTRLTVL.

Here the CDR3 DNA reads TGTGCCAGCAGCTCCGGACAGGGCACAGATACGCAGTATTTT. It yields the protein CASSSGQGTDTQYF. The V and J genes are TRBV7-7 and TRBJ2-3; 7 positions match TRBD1. Germline V gives CDR1 SSHAT, CDR2 FNYEAQ (reference sequence). Unmatched junction bases numbered 2, after V lost 4 bases and J lost 1 base. The CDR3 sequence is 14 residues long.

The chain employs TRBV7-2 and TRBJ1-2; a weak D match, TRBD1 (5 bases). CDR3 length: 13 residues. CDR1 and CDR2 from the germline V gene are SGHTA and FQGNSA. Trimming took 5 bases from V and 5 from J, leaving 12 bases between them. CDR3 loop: CASSPLGGYGYTF. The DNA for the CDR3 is TGTGCCAGCAGCCCACTGGGGGGATATGGCTACACCTTC. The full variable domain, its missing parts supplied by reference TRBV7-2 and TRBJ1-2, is GAGVSQSPSNKVTEKGKDVELRCDPISGHTALYWYRQSLGQGLEFLIYFQGNSAPDKSGLPSDRFSAERTGGSVSTLTIQRTQQEDSAVYLCASSPLGGYGYTFGSGTRLTVV.

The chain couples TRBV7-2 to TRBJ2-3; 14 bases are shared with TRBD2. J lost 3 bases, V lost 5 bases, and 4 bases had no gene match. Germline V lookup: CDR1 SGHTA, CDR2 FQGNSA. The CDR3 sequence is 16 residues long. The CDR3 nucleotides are TGTGCCAGCAGCCTGCGGACTAGCGGGAGGACAGATACGCAGTATTTT. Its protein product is CASSLRTSGRTDTQYF.

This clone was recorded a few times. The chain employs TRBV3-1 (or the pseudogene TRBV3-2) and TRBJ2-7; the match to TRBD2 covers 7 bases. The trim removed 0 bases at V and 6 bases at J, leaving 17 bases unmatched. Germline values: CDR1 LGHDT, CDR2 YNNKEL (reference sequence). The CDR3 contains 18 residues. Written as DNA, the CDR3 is TGTGCCAGCAGCCAAGATTTGGGGGGAATGTGGGAGGGCCGCGAGCAGTACTTC. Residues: CASSQDLGGMWEGREQYF.

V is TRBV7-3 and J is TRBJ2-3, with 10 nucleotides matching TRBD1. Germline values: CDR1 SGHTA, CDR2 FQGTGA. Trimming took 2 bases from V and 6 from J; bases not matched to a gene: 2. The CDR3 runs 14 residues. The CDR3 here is CASSLGTGEDTQYF. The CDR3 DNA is TGTGCCAGCAGCTTAGGGACAGGGGAGGATACGCAGTATTTT. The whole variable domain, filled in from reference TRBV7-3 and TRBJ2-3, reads GAGVSQTPSNKVTEKGKYVELRCDPISGHTALYWYRQSLGQGPEFLIYFQGTGAADDSGLPNDRFFAVRPEGSVSTLKIQRTERGDSAVYLCASSLGTGEDTQYFGPGTRLTVL.

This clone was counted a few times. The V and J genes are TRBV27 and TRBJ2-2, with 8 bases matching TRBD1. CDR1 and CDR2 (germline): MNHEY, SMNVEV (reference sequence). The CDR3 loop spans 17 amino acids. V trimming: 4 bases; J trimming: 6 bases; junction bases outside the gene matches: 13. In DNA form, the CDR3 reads TGTGCCAGCAGTTCTAATGGACAGGGCGGTTCGGCCGGGGAGCTGTTTTTT. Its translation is CASSSNGQGGSAGELFF.

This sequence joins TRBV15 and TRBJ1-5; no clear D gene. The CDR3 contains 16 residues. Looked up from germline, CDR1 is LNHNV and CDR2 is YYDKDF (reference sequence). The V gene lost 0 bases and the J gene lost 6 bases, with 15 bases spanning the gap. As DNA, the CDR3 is TGTGCCACCAGCAGAGATCAGATAGGGAGTAGTCAGCCCCAGCATTTT. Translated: CATSRDQIGSSQPQHF.

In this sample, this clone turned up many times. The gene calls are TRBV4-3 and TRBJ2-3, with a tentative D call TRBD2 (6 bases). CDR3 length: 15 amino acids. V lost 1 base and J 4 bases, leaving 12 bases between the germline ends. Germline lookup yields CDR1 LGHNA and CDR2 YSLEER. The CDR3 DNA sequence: TGCGCCAGCAGCCAAGCGGGAGAGGCCTCAGATACGCAGTATTTT. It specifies CASSQAGEASDTQYF.

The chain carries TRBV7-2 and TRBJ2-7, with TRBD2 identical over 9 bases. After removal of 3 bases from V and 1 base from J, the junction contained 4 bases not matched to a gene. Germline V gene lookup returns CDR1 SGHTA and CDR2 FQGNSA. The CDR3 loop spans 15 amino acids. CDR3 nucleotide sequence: TGTGCCAGCAGCTTGGGGACTAGCACATCCTACGAGCAGTACTTC. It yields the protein CASSLGTSTSYEQYF.

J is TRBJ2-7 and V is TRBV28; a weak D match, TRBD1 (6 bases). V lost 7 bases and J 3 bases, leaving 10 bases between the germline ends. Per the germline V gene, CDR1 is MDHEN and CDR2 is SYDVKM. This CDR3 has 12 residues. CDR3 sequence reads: CASNRAGYEQYF. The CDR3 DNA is TGTGCCAGCAACAGGGCGGGCTACGAGCAGTACTTC.

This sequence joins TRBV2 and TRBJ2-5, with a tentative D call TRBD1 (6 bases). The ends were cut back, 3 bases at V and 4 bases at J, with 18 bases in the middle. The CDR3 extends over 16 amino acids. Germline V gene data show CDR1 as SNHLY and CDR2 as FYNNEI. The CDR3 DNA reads TGTGCCAGCAGTGAGGGGGCCTATGGTACATTAGAGACCCAGTACTTC. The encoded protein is CASSEGAYGTLETQYF.

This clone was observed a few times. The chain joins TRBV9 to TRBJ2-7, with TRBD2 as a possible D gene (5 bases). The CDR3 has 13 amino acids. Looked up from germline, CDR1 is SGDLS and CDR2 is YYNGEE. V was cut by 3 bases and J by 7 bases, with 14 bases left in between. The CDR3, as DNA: TGTGCCAGCAGCGAATGGAGCGGCCAGGAGCAGTACTTC. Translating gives CASSEWSGQEQYF. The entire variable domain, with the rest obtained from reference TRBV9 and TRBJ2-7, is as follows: DSGVTQTPKHLITATGQRVTLRCSPRSGDLSVYWYQQSLDQGLQFLIQYYNGEERAKGNILERFSAQQFPDLHSELNLSSLELGDSALYFCASSEWSGQEQYFGPGTRLTVT.

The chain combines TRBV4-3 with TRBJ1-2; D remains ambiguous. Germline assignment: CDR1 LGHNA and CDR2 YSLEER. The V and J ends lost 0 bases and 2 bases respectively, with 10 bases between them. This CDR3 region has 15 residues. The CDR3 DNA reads TGCGCCAGCAGCCAAGATCTTCCCGAGAACTATGGCTACACCTTC. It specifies CASSQDLPENYGYTF.

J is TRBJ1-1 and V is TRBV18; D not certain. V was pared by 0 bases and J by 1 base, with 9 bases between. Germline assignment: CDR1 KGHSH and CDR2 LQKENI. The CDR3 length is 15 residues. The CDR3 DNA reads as TGTGCCAGCTCACCACCATCCGGGGAGAACACTGAAGCTTTCTTT. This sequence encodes CASSPPSGENTEAFF.

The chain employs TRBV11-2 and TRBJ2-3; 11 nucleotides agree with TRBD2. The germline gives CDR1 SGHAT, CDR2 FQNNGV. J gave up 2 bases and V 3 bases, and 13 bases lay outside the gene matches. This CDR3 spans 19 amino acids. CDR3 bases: TGTGCCAGCAGCTTTCGCCCAATTACTAGCGGGGGTCTCACAGATACGCAGTATTTT. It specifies CASSFRPITSGGLTDTQYF.

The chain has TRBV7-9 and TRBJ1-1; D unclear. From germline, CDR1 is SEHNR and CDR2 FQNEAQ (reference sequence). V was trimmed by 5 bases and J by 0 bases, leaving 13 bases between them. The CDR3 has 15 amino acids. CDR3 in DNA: TGTGCCAGCAGCCCTAGCGGACGGTTGAACACTGAAGCTTTCTTT. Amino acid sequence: CASSPSGRLNTEAFF.

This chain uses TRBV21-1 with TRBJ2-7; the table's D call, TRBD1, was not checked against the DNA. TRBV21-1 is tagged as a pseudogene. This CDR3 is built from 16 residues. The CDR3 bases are TGTGCCAGCAGCAAAGGCGACAGAGGAAGAGACTACGAGCAGTACTTC. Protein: CASSKGDRGRDYEQYF.

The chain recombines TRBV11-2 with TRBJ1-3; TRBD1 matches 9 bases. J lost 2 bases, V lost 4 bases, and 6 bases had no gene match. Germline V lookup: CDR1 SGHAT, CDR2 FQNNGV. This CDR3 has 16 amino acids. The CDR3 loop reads CASSSQGALPGNTIYF. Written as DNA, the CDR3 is TGTGCCAGCAGCTCACAGGGGGCCCTCCCTGGAAACACCATATATTTT. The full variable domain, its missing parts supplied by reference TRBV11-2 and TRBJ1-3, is EAGVAQSPRYKIIEKRQSVAFWCNPISGHATLYWYQQILGQGPKLLIQFQNNGVVDDSQLPKDRFSAERLKGVDSTLKIQPAKLEDSAVYLCASSSQGALPGNTIYFGEGSWLTVV.